Below are 18 T cell receptor beta chains sequenced from a single sample in a study of blood T cells in healthy people across ages. The second PCR ran about 6 to 11 cycles with a sample-barcoded 5' primer and J-beta primers. TCRdb re-called the 5' RACE reads with MiXCR, one entry per CDR3 protein. Among more than 700,000 distinct CDR3 sequences, around 50% were seen once, and the ten largest hold less than 20%. Sequences were obtained from blood. These receptors were obtained from an elderly man in good health.

V is TRBV10-3 and J is TRBJ2-2; D is undetermined. The ends were cut back, 3 bases at V and 0 bases at J, with 11 bases in the middle. The germline V gene has CDR1 ENHRY and CDR2 SYGVKD. This CDR3 contains 16 residues. CDR3 region: CAISEEQSANTGELFF. The CDR3 DNA reads TGTGCCATCAGTGAAGAACAGTCCGCGAACACCGGGGAGCTGTTTTTT.

This clonotype turned up a few times. This chain joins TRBV27 and TRBJ1-2, with 10 bases fitting TRBD1. J was trimmed by 6 bases and V by 8 bases; bases with no gene match: 3. The length of the CDR3 is 12 residues. Germline loops: CDR1 MNHEY, CDR2 SMNVEV (reference sequence). CDR3 DNA: TGTGCCAGCCGGACAGGGGGTGATGGCTACACCTTC. It encodes CASRTGGDGYTF.

The chain couples TRBV27 to TRBJ1-5; 8 bases fit TRBD1. This CDR3 is built from 17 residues. Germline V gene lookup returns CDR1 MNHEY and CDR2 SMNVEV (reference sequence). The V segment lost 7 bases and the J segment 0 bases; nucleotides outside the gene matches: 11. CDR3 coding DNA: TGTGCCAGCACTATGGGACAGGAGTCCTATAGCAATCAGCCCCAGCATTTT. Translation: CASTMGQESYSNQPQHF.

About this clonotype: A much larger clonotype is one base distant, so this may be a read error. The DNA of the CDR3 is TGCAGCGTGGGGTTCGCCTACAATGAGCAGTACTTC. The encoded protein is CSVGFAYNEQYF. This chain joins TRBV29-1 and TRBJ2-1; D not resolved. The better agreement between TRBJ2-7 and the DNA end casts doubt on the J call. Germline lookup yields CDR1 SQVTM and CDR2 ANQGSEA. The length of the CDR3 is 12 residues.

This clonotype was observed a few times. CDR3 DNA: TGTGCCAGCAGCTTACCGATAGGCACAGATACGCAGTATTTT. This encodes CASSLPIGTDTQYF. The chain uses TRBV7-2 and TRBJ2-3; D not certain. The CDR3 sequence is 14 residues long. The germline V gene has CDR1 SGHTA and CDR2 FQGNSA. V was cut by 2 bases and J by 1 base, with 7 bases left in between.

The V gene is TRBV6-1, the J gene TRBJ2-1; 7 positions agree with TRBD1. Losses at the gene ends were 5 bases for V and 3 bases for J; bases not matched to a gene: 7. Germline V CDR1 and CDR2: MNHNS, SASEGT. This CDR3 spans 15 amino acids. In nucleotides, the CDR3 is TGTGCCAGCAGTTCTGACAGGGTCAACTACAATGAGCAGTTCTTC. Its translation is CASSSDRVNYNEQFF.

This chain connects TRBV12-3 or TRBV12-4 to TRBJ2-2, with 9 bases fitting TRBD1. This CDR3 comprises 14 residues. V gave up 6 bases and J gave up 6 bases; unmatched junction bases: 5. The CDR3 protein is CASRRTGEAGELFF. The CDR3 coding sequence is TGTGCCAGCAGGCGGACAGGGGAGGCCGGGGAGCTGTTTTTT.

The chain carries TRBV29-1 and TRBJ1-4, with a possible D match to TRBD1 (5 bases). Germline values: CDR1 SQVTM, CDR2 ANQGSEA. V was trimmed by 6 bases and J by 6 bases, leaving 14 bases between them. The CDR3 is 13 residues long. The CDR3 nucleotides are TGCAGCGTGCCCAGGGAAAGTGATGAAAAACTGTTTTTT. Translating it yields CSVPRESDEKLFF. Variable domain in full (rest from reference TRBV29-1 and TRBJ1-4): SAVISQKPSRDICQRGTSLTIQCQVDSQVTMMFWYRQQPGQSLTLIATANQGSEATYESGFVIDKFPISRPNLTFSTLTVSNMSPEDSSIYLCSVPRESDEKLFFGSGTQLSVL.

This clonotype was recorded a few times. The V and J genes are TRBV28 and TRBJ1-1, with 10 bases that match TRBD1. Trimming cost V 6 bases and J 1 base; bases outside gene matches: 11. The CDR3 extends over 17 amino acids. In germline, CDR1 is MDHEN, CDR2 SYDVKM. The CDR3, as DNA: TGTGCCAGCAGACCAAGACAGGGGGCCAATTCGAACACTGAAGCTTTCTTT. Protein product: CASRPRQGANSNTEAFF.

The rearrangement links TRBV7-2 to TRBJ1-5; TRBD1 matches 9 bases. Trimming took 4 bases from V and 8 from J; bases not matched to a gene: 3. The CDR3 totals 13 residues. CDR1 is SGHTA and CDR2 is FQGNSA in the germline V gene. The CDR3, as DNA: TGTGCCAGCAGCTACACAGGGGGCGAGCCCCAGCATTTT. This gives the protein CASSYTGGEPQHF.

This clonotype came up once. The chain joins TRBV6-2 or TRBV6-3 to TRBJ2-5; 12 bases map to TRBD2. V gave up 4 bases and J gave up 11 bases; unmatched junction bases: 14. Germline V gene lookup returns CDR1 MNHEY and CDR2 SVGEGT. The CDR3 has 16 residues. This CDR3 reads CASSSFAPSGRGEQYF. CDR3 in DNA: TGTGCCAGCAGTTCATTTGCCCCTAGCGGGAGGGGTGAGCAGTACTTC.

The gene calls are TRBV28 and TRBJ2-5; 10 nucleotides match TRBD2. J was trimmed by 4 bases and V by 5 bases; bases with no gene match: 7. The germline CDR1 and CDR2 sequences are MDHEN and SYDVKM. The CDR3 runs to 15 residues. As DNA, the CDR3 is TGTGCCAGCAGTACGGGACTAGCGTCAGGAGAGACCCAGTACTTC. It yields the protein CASSTGLASGETQYF.

This chain joins TRBV12-3 or TRBV12-4 and TRBJ2-1; 13 nucleotides agree with TRBD2. The V and J ends lost 10 bases and 8 bases, in that order; junction bases with no gene match: 5. The length of the CDR3 is 13 residues. The CDR3 DNA reads TGTGCCACCGAACTAGCGGGAGGGCATGAGCAGTTCTTC. It codes for CATELAGGHEQFF.

This clonotype was seen once. J is TRBJ2-7 and V is TRBV20-1; 9 bases fit TRBD2. Trimming at V came to 0 bases and at J to 9 bases, leaving 12 bases not matched to a gene. CDR3 length equals 15 residues. CDR1 is DFQATT and CDR2 is SNEGSKA in the germline V gene (reference sequence). The CDR3 sequence is CSARDLPMAGGLQYF. CDR3 coding DNA: TGCAGTGCTAGAGATTTACCCATGGCGGGAGGGCTGCAGTACTTC.

The chain uses TRBV12-3 or TRBV12-4 and TRBJ1-2; 7 nucleotides line up with TRBD1. With V trimmed by 3 bases and J by 1 base, 8 bases remained unmatched. The CDR3 contains 16 residues. The CDR3 region is CASSFTPRGNNYGYTF. CDR3 DNA sequence: TGTGCCAGCAGTTTTACACCCAGGGGGAATAACTATGGCTACACCTTC.

V and J are TRBV2 and TRBJ2-1; 10 positions match TRBD2. This CDR3 is 15 amino acids long. Germline trimming cut 4 bases from V and 9 bases from J; bases unmatched to any gene: 9. Germline CDR1 and CDR2: SNHLY and FYNNEI. This CDR3 reads CASSVSGGTMGEQFF. The CDR3 coding sequence is TGTGCCAGCAGTGTTAGCGGGGGGACCATGGGTGAGCAGTTCTTC. The whole variable domain, remainder taken from reference TRBV2 and TRBJ2-1, is EPEVTQTPSHQVTQMGQEVILRCVPISNHLYFYWYRQILGQKVEFLVSFYNNEISEKSEIFDDQFSVERPDGSNFTLKIRSTKLEDSAMYFCASSVSGGTMGEQFFGPGTRLTVL.

J is TRBJ2-5 and V is TRBV5-1; 11 bases agree with TRBD1. CDR3 length: 15 amino acids. From germline, CDR1 is SGHRS and CDR2 YFSETQ. Unmatched junction bases numbered 5, after V lost 3 bases and J lost 4 bases. CDR3 nucleotide sequence: TGCGCCAGCAGCTGGGGACAGGGGGACGGAGAGACCCAGTACTTC. It encodes CASSWGQGDGETQYF.

The chain employs TRBV28 and TRBJ2-3; D perhaps matches TRBD2 (5 bases). V was clipped by 3 bases and J by 0 bases, with 19 bases between them. Germline V gene data show CDR1 as MDHEN and CDR2 as SYDVKM. CDR3 length equals 18 residues. The chain's CDR3 is CASSLLQFGVTSTDTQYF. The CDR3 nucleotides are TGTGCCAGCAGTTTGCTCCAATTCGGGGTGACAAGCACAGATACGCAGTATTTT.